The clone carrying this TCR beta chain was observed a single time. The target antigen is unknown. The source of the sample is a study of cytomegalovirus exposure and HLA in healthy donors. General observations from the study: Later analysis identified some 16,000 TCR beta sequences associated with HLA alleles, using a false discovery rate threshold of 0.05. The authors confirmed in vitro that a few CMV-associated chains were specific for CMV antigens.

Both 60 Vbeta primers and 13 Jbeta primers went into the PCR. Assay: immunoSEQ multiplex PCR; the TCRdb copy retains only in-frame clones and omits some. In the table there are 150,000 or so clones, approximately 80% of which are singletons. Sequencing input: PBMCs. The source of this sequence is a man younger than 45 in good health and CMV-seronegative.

The DNA of the CDR3 is TGTGCCAGCAGCTTCCCCCCGACAGGGTTTGGCTACACCTTC. Translating gives CASSFPPTGFGYTF. The chain combines TRBV11-2 with TRBJ1-2, with 7 nucleotides matching TRBD1. The junction had 8 bases not matched to a gene; V was cut back by 3 bases and J by 7 bases. The germline CDR1 and CDR2 sequences are SGHAT and FQNNGV. The CDR3 runs to 14 residues.